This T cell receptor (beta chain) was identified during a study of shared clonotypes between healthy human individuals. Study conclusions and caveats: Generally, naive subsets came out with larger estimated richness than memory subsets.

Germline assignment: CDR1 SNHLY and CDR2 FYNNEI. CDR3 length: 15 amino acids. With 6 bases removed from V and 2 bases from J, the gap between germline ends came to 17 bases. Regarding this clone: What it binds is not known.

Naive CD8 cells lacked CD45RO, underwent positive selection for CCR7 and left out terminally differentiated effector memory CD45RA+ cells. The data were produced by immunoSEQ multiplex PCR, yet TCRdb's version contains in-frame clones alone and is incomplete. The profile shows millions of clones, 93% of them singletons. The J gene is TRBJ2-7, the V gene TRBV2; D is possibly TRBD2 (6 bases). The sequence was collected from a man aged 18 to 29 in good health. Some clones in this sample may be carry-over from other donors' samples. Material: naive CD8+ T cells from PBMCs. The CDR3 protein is CASRGSSALTYEQYF. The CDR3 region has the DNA TGTGCCAGCAGAGGATCTAGCGCATTAACCTACGAGCAGTACTTC.